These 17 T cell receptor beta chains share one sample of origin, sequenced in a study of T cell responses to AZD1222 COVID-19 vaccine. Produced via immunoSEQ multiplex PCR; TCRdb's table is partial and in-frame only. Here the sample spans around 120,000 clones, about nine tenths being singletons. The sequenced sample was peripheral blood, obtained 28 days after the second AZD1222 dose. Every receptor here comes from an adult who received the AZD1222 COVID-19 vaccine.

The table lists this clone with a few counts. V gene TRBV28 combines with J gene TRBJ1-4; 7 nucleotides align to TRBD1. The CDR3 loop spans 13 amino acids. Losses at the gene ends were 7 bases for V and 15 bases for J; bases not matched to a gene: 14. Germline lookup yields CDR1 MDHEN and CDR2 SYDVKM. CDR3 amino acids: CASIGQAPLLVFF. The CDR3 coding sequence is TGTGCCAGCATTGGACAGGCCCCTCTTCTGGTGTTTTTT.

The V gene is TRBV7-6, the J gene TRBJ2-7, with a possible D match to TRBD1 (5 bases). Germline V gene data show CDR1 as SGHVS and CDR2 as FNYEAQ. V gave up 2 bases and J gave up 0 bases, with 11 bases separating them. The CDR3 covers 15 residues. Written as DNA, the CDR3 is TGTGCCAGCAGCTTATTAGGGGCTGTCTCCTACGAGCAGTACTTC. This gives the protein CASSLLGAVSYEQYF.

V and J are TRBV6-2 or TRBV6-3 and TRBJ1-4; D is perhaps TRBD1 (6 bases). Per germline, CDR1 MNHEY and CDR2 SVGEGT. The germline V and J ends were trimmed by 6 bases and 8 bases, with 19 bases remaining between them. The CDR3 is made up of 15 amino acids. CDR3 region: CASSRVGGASEKLFF. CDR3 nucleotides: TGTGCCAGCAGCCGCGTGGGGGGCGCGAGCGAAAAACTGTTTTTT.

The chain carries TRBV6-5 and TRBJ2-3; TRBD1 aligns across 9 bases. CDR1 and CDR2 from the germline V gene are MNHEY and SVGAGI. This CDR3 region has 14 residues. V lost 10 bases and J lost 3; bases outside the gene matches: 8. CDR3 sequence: CATQWDRETDTQYF. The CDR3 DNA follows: TGTGCCACCCAATGGGACAGGGAAACAGATACGCAGTATTTT.

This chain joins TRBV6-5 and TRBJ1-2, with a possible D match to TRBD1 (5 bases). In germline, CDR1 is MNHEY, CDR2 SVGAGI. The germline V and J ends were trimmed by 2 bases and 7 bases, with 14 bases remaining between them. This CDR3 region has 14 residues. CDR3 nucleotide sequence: TGTGCCAGCAGTTACGGGGGGACCAGCGGTGGCTACACCTTC. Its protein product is CASSYGGTSGGYTF.

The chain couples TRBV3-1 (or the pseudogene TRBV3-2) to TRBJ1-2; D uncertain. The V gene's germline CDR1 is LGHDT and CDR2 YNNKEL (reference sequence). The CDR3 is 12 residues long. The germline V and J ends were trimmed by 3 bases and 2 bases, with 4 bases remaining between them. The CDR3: CASSQGNYGYTF. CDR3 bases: TGTGCCAGCAGCCAGGGGAACTATGGCTACACCTTC.

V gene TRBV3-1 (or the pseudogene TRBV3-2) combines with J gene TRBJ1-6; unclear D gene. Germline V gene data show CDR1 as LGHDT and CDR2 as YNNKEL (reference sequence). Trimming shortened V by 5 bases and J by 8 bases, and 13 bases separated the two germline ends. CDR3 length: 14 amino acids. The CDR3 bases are TGTGCCAGCAGCTTCGTGGGTGGGGATTCACCCCTCCACTTT. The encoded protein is CASSFVGGDSPLHF.

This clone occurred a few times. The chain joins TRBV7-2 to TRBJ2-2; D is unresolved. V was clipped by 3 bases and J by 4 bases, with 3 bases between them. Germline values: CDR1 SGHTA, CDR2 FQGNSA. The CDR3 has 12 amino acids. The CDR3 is CASSFPTGELFF. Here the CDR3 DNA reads TGTGCCAGCAGCTTCCCCACCGGGGAGCTGTTTTTT. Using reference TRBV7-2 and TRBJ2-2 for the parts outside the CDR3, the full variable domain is GAGVSQSPSNKVTEKGKDVELRCDPISGHTALYWYRQSLGQGLEFLIYFQGNSAPDKSGLPSDRFSAERTGGSVSTLTIQRTQQEDSAVYLCASSFPTGELFFGEGSRLTVL.

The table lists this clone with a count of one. CDR3 sequence: CASSIQGFQPQHF. DNA for the CDR3: TGTGCCAGTAGTATCCAGGGGTTTCAGCCCCAGCATTTT. J is TRBJ1-5 and V is TRBV19, with D perhaps TRBD1 (6 bases). V dropped 3 bases and J dropped 6 bases, with 9 bases sitting between them. There are 13 residues in the CDR3. Germline lookup yields CDR1 LNHDA and CDR2 SQIVND (reference sequence).

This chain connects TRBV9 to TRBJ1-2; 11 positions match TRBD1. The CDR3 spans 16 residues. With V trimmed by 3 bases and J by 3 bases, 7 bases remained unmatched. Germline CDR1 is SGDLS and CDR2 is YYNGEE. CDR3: CASSAPPGQGDYGYTF. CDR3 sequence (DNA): TGTGCCAGCAGCGCTCCACCGGGACAGGGGGACTATGGCTACACCTTC.

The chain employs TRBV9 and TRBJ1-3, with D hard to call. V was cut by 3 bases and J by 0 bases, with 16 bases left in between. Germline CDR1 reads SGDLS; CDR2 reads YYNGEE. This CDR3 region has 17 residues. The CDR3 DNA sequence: TGTGCCAGCAGCGCGGTCGTCAGATACAACTCTGGAAACACCATATATTTT. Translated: CASSAVVRYNSGNTIYF.

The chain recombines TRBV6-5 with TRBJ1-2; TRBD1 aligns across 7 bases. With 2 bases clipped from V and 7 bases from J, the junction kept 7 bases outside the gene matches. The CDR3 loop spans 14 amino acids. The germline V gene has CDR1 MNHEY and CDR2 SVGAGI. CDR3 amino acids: CASSYDRDGSGYTF. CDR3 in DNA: TGTGCCAGCAGTTACGACAGGGATGGTTCTGGCTACACCTTC.

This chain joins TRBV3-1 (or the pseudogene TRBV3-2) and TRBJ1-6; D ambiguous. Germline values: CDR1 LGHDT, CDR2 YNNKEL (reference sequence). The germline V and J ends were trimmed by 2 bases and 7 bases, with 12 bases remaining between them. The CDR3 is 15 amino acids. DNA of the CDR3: TGTGCCAGCAGCCAATCCCGGGCCCAAAATTCACCCCTCCACTTT. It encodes CASSQSRAQNSPLHF.

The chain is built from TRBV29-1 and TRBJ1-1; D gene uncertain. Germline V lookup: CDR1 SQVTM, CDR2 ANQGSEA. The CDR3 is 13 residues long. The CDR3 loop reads CGCSAVLNTEAFF. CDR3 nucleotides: TGCGGCTGCTCGGCAGTTTTGAACACTGAAGCTTTCTTT.

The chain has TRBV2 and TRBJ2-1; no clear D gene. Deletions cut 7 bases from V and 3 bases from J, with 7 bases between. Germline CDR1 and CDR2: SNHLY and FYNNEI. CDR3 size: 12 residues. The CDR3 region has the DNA TGTGCCAGCACTTTAGTCTACAATGAGCAGTTCTTC. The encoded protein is CASTLVYNEQFF.

The chain's CDR3 is CASRGDGNQPQHF. CDR3 nucleotide sequence: TGTGCCTCGAGAGGGGACGGAAATCAGCCCCAGCATTTT. The rearrangement uses TRBV10-3 and TRBJ1-5, with D possibly matching TRBD1 (5 bases). Trimming pared 11 bases from V and 4 bases from J, leaving 15 bases between. Germline values: CDR1 ENHRY, CDR2 SYGVKD. This CDR3 contains 13 residues.

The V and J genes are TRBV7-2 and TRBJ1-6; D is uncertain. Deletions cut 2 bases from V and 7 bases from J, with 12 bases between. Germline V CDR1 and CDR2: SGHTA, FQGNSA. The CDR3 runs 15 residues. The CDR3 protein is CASSLRTAQNSPLHF. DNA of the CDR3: TGTGCCAGCAGCTTACGTACAGCCCAGAATTCACCCCTCCACTTT.